Following are 20 T cell receptor beta chains from one sample sequenced in a study of blood T cell repertoires in COVID-19. The data were produced by immunoSEQ multiplex PCR, yet TCRdb's version contains in-frame clones alone and is incomplete. The data hold fewer than 35,000 clones, with under 85% observed a single time. The sequenced sample was peripheral blood. Receptor source: a man aged 70-80 years with acute or convalescent COVID-19.

The CDR3 DNA reads TGTGCCAGCAGCGTTCGTACAGGGGGCGCCTCTGGGGCCAACGTCCTGACTTTC. Amino acid sequence: CASSVRTGGASGANVLTF. The gene calls are TRBV9 and TRBJ2-6; 9 bases align to TRBD1. The CDR3 covers 18 residues. Germline V gene lookup returns CDR1 SGDLS and CDR2 YYNGEE. V shed 2 bases, J shed 0 bases, and the junction held 6 bases outside the gene matches. The full variable domain, its missing parts supplied by reference TRBV9 and TRBJ2-6, is DSGVTQTPKHLITATGQRVTLRCSPRSGDLSVYWYQQSLDQGLQFLIQYYNGEERAKGNILERFSAQQFPDLHSELNLSSLELGDSALYFCASSVRTGGASGANVLTFGAGSRLTVL.

The gene calls are TRBV27 and TRBJ2-5; D possibly corresponds to TRBD1 (6 bases). The CDR3 sequence is 13 residues long. Per germline, CDR1 MNHEY and CDR2 SMNVEV (reference sequence). V was pared by 6 bases and J by 7 bases, with 15 bases between. The CDR3 region has the DNA TGTGCCAGCAGAACTGACAGGTCGGGGACCCAGTACTTC. Its protein is CASRTDRSGTQYF.

The J gene is TRBJ1-1, the V gene TRBV30, with 9 bases lining up with TRBD1. V lost 1 base, J lost 10 bases, and 10 bases stayed unmatched. The germline CDR1 and CDR2 sequences are GTSNPN and SVGIG (reference sequence). CDR3 length: 14 residues. This CDR3 reads CAWSDYRGRVTAFF. CDR3 DNA sequence: TGTGCCTGGAGTGACTACAGGGGGCGCGTGACAGCTTTCTTT.

The chain recombines TRBV2 with TRBJ2-3; TRBD2 matches 12 bases. This CDR3 has 16 amino acids. Per the germline V gene, CDR1 is SNHLY and CDR2 is FYNNEI. The trim removed 3 bases at V and 6 bases at J, leaving 7 bases unmatched. The CDR3 region is CASSDGTSGPSDTQYF. CDR3 DNA sequence: TGTGCCAGCAGTGACGGGACTAGCGGGCCGTCCGATACGCAGTATTTT.

The CDR3 DNA reads TGTGCCAGCACCAAGACAGGGGTTCAAGAGACCCAGTACTTC. Its protein product is CASTKTGVQETQYF. The chain uses TRBV2 and TRBJ2-5; 8 bases map to TRBD1. The CDR3 totals 14 residues. CDR1 and CDR2 (germline): SNHLY, FYNNEI. The V segment lost 7 bases and the J segment 2 bases; nucleotides outside the gene matches: 6.

The V and J genes are TRBV4-3 and TRBJ1-4; D remains unclear. V shed 4 bases and J shed 5 bases, with 14 bases lying between them. The CDR3 runs 15 residues. The V gene's germline CDR1 is LGHNA and CDR2 YSLEER. The CDR3 here is CASSPRHSPNEKLFF. The CDR3 bases are TGCGCCAGCAGCCCCCGCCACAGCCCCAATGAAAAACTGTTTTTT.

This clone was observed a few times. This chain joins TRBV5-1 and TRBJ1-1; 7 nucleotides agree with TRBD1. Germline lookup yields CDR1 SGHRS and CDR2 YFSETQ. V lost 0 bases and J lost 0; bases outside the gene matches: 2. The CDR3 has 15 amino acids. CDR3 loop: CASSLGTGMNTEAFF. The DNA of the CDR3 is TGCGCCAGCAGCTTGGGGACAGGCATGAACACTGAAGCTTTCTTT.

The chain employs TRBV30 and TRBJ1-2; D is undetermined. The germline V gene encodes CDR1 GTSNPN and CDR2 SVGIG (reference sequence). The CDR3 length is 15 residues. V gave up 4 bases and J gave up 6 bases, with 21 bases separating them. CDR3 amino acids: CAWTEVPGSGNGYTF. CDR3 sequence (DNA): TGTGCCTGGACCGAGGTACCGGGGTCCGGGAATGGCTACACCTTC. Complete variable domain (other parts from reference TRBV30 and TRBJ1-2): SQTIHQWPATLVQPVGSPLSLECTVEGTSNPNLYWYRQAAGRGLQLLFYSVGIGQISSEVPQNLSASRPQDRQFILSSKKLLLSDSGFYLCAWTEVPGSGNGYTFGSGTRLTVV.

The V call is TRBV30, the J call TRBJ2-2, with a weak D call TRBD2 (5 bases). Germline CDR1 reads GTSNPN; CDR2 reads SVGIG (reference sequence). CDR3 length: 14 amino acids. V shed 6 bases and J shed 5 bases, with 16 bases lying between them. The CDR3 sequence: CACPEGARTGELFF. The CDR3 DNA sequence: TGTGCCTGTCCTGAGGGAGCGCGAACCGGGGAGCTGTTTTTT.

V gene TRBV7-2 combines with J gene TRBJ2-5; TRBD1 matches at 7 bases. Germline V gene sequence: CDR1 SGHTA, CDR2 FQGNSA. V shed 5 bases and J 5 bases; nucleotides not matched to a gene: 8. The CDR3 spans 14 residues. CDR3 sequence: CASSPGTAWETQYF. Written as DNA, the CDR3 is TGTGCCAGCAGCCCGGGGACAGCTTGGGAGACCCAGTACTTC.

The chain links TRBV2 to TRBJ2-5; 11 bases fit TRBD2. J gave up 5 bases and V 6 bases, and 5 bases lay outside the gene matches. Looked up from germline, CDR1 is SNHLY and CDR2 is FYNNEI. The CDR3 totals 14 residues. For the CDR3, the DNA is TGTGCCAGCAGAGTAGCGGGGGGGACGGAGACCCAGTACTTC. Translation: CASRVAGGTETQYF. The variable domain in full, with the rest retrieved from reference TRBV2 and TRBJ2-5, is EPEVTQTPSHQVTQMGQEVILRCVPISNHLYFYWYRQILGQKVEFLVSFYNNEISEKSEIFDDQFSVERPDGSNFTLKIRSTKLEDSAMYFCASRVAGGTETQYFGPGTRLLVL.

The chain is built from TRBV29-1 and TRBJ2-2; 8 nucleotides line up with TRBD1. Germline V gene data show CDR1 as SQVTM and CDR2 as ANQGSEA. There are 13 residues in the CDR3. The junction had 2 bases not matched to a gene; V was cut back by 7 bases and J by 1 base. The CDR3 nucleotides are TGCAGCGCCGACAGGGGGAACACCGGGGAGCTGTTTTTT. Amino acids: CSADRGNTGELFF.

The CDR3 loop reads CASSQAGPGTDTQYF. Written as DNA, the CDR3 is TGTGCCAGCAGCCAAGCGGGTCCGGGCACAGATACGCAGTATTTT. The V and J genes are TRBV3-1 (or the pseudogene TRBV3-2) and TRBJ2-3; D call uncertain. Deletions cut 1 base from V and 1 base from J, with 9 bases between. CDR1 and CDR2 from the germline V gene are LGHDT and YNNKEL (reference sequence). There are 15 residues in the CDR3.

The table lists this clone with a count of one. The chain joins TRBV3-1 (or the pseudogene TRBV3-2) to TRBJ2-7; D not certain. The CDR3 consists of 15 residues. V was cut by 2 bases and J by 3 bases, with 14 bases left in between. Germline V gives CDR1 LGHDT, CDR2 YNNKEL (reference sequence). CDR3: CASSQQASINYEQYF. CDR3 coding DNA: TGTGCCAGCAGCCAACAGGCAAGCATCAACTACGAGCAGTACTTC.

This clone was detected once. The CDR3 region has the DNA TGTGCCAGCAGTTACAACAGGGAGGGCAAAGCTTTCTTT. Its protein is CASSYNREGKAFF. This sequence joins TRBV6-2 or TRBV6-3 and TRBJ1-1; D possibly corresponds to TRBD1 (6 bases). CDR1 MNHEY and CDR2 SVGEGT come from the germline V gene. V lost 2 bases to trimming and J lost 9 bases, with 13 bases between them. This CDR3 region has 13 residues.

The V and J genes are TRBV9 and TRBJ2-1, with TRBD2 matching 12 bases. CDR3 length: 16 amino acids. Germline values: CDR1 SGDLS, CDR2 YYNGEE. Trimming removed 0 bases from V and 6 bases from J; junction bases left unmatched: 4. The CDR3 sequence: CASSVVSGLAGNEQFF. The CDR3 DNA follows: TGTGCCAGCAGCGTAGTTTCGGGACTAGCGGGCAATGAGCAGTTCTTC.

J is TRBJ2-1 and V is TRBV19, with a possible D match to TRBD2 (7 bases). CDR1 LNHDA and CDR2 SQIVND come from the germline V gene (reference sequence). The length of the CDR3 is 12 residues. Trimming removed 5 bases from V and 9 bases from J, with 11 bases in between. In DNA form, the CDR3 reads TGTGCCAGTAGTGGGGGGGGCAGTGAGCAGTTCTTC. Residues: CASSGGGSEQFF.

The V gene is TRBV28, the J gene TRBJ1-5; TRBD1 matches at 8 bases. V lost 8 bases and J lost 9; bases outside the gene matches: 6. The germline V gene encodes CDR1 MDHEN and CDR2 SYDVKM. This CDR3 is built from 12 residues. This CDR3 reads CASLPGTGPQHF. The CDR3 DNA follows: TGTGCCAGCCTTCCCGGGACAGGGCCCCAGCATTTT.

The chain combines TRBV18 with TRBJ2-5; D may be TRBD2 (6 bases). The V gene's germline CDR1 is KGHSH and CDR2 LQKENI. The CDR3 contains 17 residues. V lost 5 bases and J 0 bases, leaving 19 bases between the germline ends. The DNA of the CDR3 is TGTGCCAGCTCAACCGGATCCGGGGGAGCCTACCAAGAGACCCAGTACTTC. Encoded protein: CASSTGSGGAYQETQYF.

The chain is built from TRBV24-1 and TRBJ2-3, with D unresolved. This CDR3 has 13 residues. CDR1 is KGHDR, CDR2 SFDVKD, per germline. The ends were cut back, 3 bases at V and 3 bases at J, with 6 bases in the middle. The CDR3 sequence: CATSDPTTDTQYF. The CDR3, as DNA: TGTGCCACCAGTGATCCGACTACAGATACGCAGTATTTT.